The T cell receptor (beta chain) described here comes from a study of identical twins (dated by TCRdb to the mid-2010s). Notes on the research overall: The study deep-sequenced TCR alpha and beta repertoires from monozygotic twins, unrelated adults of various ages and cord blood to test whether fetal clonotypes persist. Replicate twin experiments were performed at different times using different library preparation protocols to rule out contamination.

The receptor library was made with 5' RACE. The sequencer was an Illumina HiSeq 2000. A universal primer binding site was added through template switching, and the final cDNA carried a unique molecular identifier so that TCR cDNA molecules could be counted accurately. Specific primers in the conserved constant-segment region were used to synthesize first-strand cDNA for the TCR alpha and beta chains. To control for contamination, every cDNA library carried two barcodes: a SMART-Mk sample barcode plus Illumina barcodes. TruSeq adapter sequences and Illumina sample barcodes were added in two successive PCR steps. The Illumina HiSeq platform was used with custom primers to sequence TCR alpha and beta cDNA libraries. On the study's bioinformatics: Raw reads were processed with MiGEC to extract unique molecular identifiers, and MiXCR was used to determine CDR3 positions. Recombination models were inferred per individual with the repgenHMM and IGoR tools using an EM algorithm. Shared clonotypes were analyzed with the tcR package in R, and sharing was normalized by the product of cloneset sizes. To study raw recombination free of thymic and clonal selection effects, out-of-frame nonproductive sequences were analyzed. Clones were called with MiXCR by TCRdb after fastp trimmed the public reads at Q25, and only in-frame beta chains were retained. Rows matching on CDR3 protein sequence are summarized as one entry with the most common DNA and genes. For this entry, the V and J calls and clone size follow TCRdb and not the study's own pipeline. The sample table contains roughly 350,000 distinct CDR3 sequences; only one count was recorded for about 9% of them. 8% to 9.5% of the sample belongs to the ten largest clones.

This clonotype was recorded a few times. Its antigen remains undetermined. No base quality values were provided; no much bigger clone lies one nucleotide off. Study-level results and caveats: Compared with coincidental sharing between unrelated individuals, out-of-frame TCR alpha sequences shared between twins showed an excess of sequences with low generation probability. Zero-insertion analyses could be partly confounded by invariant T cells such as MAIT and iNKT, although diverse VJ usage argued against such confounding for most clonotypes. Excess twin sharing in beta out-of-frame sequences was weaker because fewer shared sequences lowered the signal-to-noise ratio. Because the same donors could not be followed over many years, conclusions were based on cross-sectional statistical analysis. Abundant cord blood beta clonotypes had fewer insertions, young adult naive repertoires showed a similar but weaker trend, and memory repertoires showed no such trend. In monozygotic twins, out-of-frame TCR alpha sharing was systematically underestimated by recombination models, although the models agreed with sharing between unrelated individuals.

Only healthy Caucasian donors were included. Three unrelated non-twin adults were also sequenced: a male aged 18 to 30, a male aged 50 to 59 and a female aged 50 to 59. Using Miltenyi CD45RO+ enrichment and human naive T-cell isolation kits, memory (CD45RO+) and naive T cells were isolated from PBMC. The source is a woman aged 50 to 60 in good health. The sample taken for sequencing was naive T cells sorted from blood. This specimen's cell subset or site label, per the study, means: cells isolated with a human naive T-cell isolation kit.

For the CDR3, the sequence is CATSDPGGGRKTQYF. The nucleotide sequence reads as follows: TGTGCCACCAGTGATCCCGGGGGGGGCCGGAAGACCCAGTACTTC. The chain uses TRBV24-1 and TRBJ2-5; the junction holds 8 bases that match TRBD2. The CDR3 runs 15 amino acids, cysteine and phenylalanine included. Of all the DNA, just the CDR3 is kept, 45 bases in frame from base 1. Per the germline V gene, KGHDR is the CDR1 and SFDVKD is the CDR2. V lost 3 bases and J lost 6 bases, and the count of bases not matched to a germline gene is 8.